This TCR beta chain was found in a study of cytomegalovirus exposure and HLA in healthy donors. Overall study findings and caveats: Fewer N-insertions (relative to the approximately 670-donor mean) were reportedly seen in an Asian-associated ancestry cluster in a later analysis. V segments that were indistinguishable, TRBV6-2 and TRBV6-3 among them, were omitted from analysis. Sequence variants that were highly shared formed a cluster that was likely a sequencing artifact.

The CDR3 loop spans 16 amino acids. V was shortened by 6 bases and J by 0 bases, with 12 bases between the two germline ends. Germline-derived CDR1 and CDR2 are MDHEN and SYDVKM. As to this clone: The antigen is unknown.

In the PCR, 60 Vbeta and 13 Jbeta primers were used. Per the original data handling: Unique TCR beta chains numbered 80 million to 95 million in a later analysis, with roughly 10 million shared. TCRdb's copy holds only in-frame clones and misses some; the assay was immunoSEQ multiplex PCR. V and J calls and clone size are those listed in that table; D and trimming were worked out from the DNA. The table has some 120,000 clones, 70% to 80% seen once; the top ten hold 2% to 3%. Sequencing was carried out using PBMCs. The TCR was taken from a female donor in good health and CMV-seronegative. The chain carries TRBV28 and TRBJ2-6; D is unclear. As DNA, the CDR3 is TGTGCCAGCAGCCGAGGCAGCAGCTCTGGGGCCAACGTCCTGACTTTC. It specifies CASSRGSSSGANVLTF.